Sequencing of this TCR beta chain was carried out in a study of CXCR3-negative and CXCR3-positive naive CD8 T cells (dated by TCRdb to between 2018 and 2021). With respect to the entire study: In total, about 135 million TRB reads were obtained, corresponding to roughly 1.5 +/- 0.3 million reads per library. Data from some twelve donors, pooled across two independent experiments, went into the diversity and physicochemical repertoire analyses. TRBV-TRBJ cluster analysis included naive subsets from about 5 donors and memory cells from 3 donors.

What the study reported, not specific to this receptor: Because CXCR3 expression was partially decreased after cryopreservation, freshly isolated PBMCs were used for most assays. Repertoire diversity was comparably high in both naive subsets but much lower in memory CD8+ T cells. Because surface CD5, which is linked to self-reactivity in mice, was comparable between the naive subsets, TCR interaction strength was also inferred from the physicochemical properties of TRB CDR3s. Within the same donor, TRBV-TRBJ usage looked similar between naive CXCR3-negative and CXCR3-positive cells, but memory cells had distinct patterns.

For each CD8+ T cell subset, flow sorting was done in triplicate, and 300,000 or so cells per subset went directly into RLT lysis buffer. Standard density gradient centrifugation was used to isolate peripheral blood mononuclear cells from buffy coats. Total RNA was extracted from sorted cells using an RNeasy Mini Kit. The reads were generated on a NextSeq 550. The Human TCR Profiling Kit (MiLaboratory) was used to prepare UMI-labeled 5' RACE TRB cDNA libraries. The full amount of extracted RNA was used for cDNA synthesis, and the full amount of resulting cDNA was used for PCR amplification. Libraries were prepared in parallel with an identical number of PCR cycles. Turning to the authors' computational methods: With a requirement of at least two reads per UMI, MIGEC and MiXCR extracted about 57,000 +/- 9,900 unique UMI-labeled TRB cDNA molecules per library. Each library averaged about 37,000 +/- 9,700 functional in-frame TRB CDR3 nucleotide clonotypes without stop codons. After each sample was downsampled to 5000 UMI-labeled TRB molecules, VDJtools was used to calculate diversity metrics such as normalized Shannon-Wiener and Chao1. For the central five CDR3 residues, VDJtools calculated physicochemical properties weighted by clonotype size, namely interaction energy, strength, volume and Kidera factor 4. TCRdb reprocessed the reads; each CDR3 protein sequence makes one entry, and DNA is unavailable. TCRdb's processing, not the authors' own work, is the source of the V and J calls. This sample's clone table shows about 40,000 distinct CDR3 sequences. About 8.4% of the sample is in the top ten clones.

For this clonotype: What this receptor recognizes is not known.

The germline V gene sets CDR1 to MNHEY and CDR2 to SVGAGI. The CDR3 spans 12 residues, from the cysteine through the phenylalanine. No DNA sequence was recorded. This clonotype was sampled from a human donor in good health. Some clones in this sample may be carry-over from other donors' samples. The sample was memory CD8+ T cells from blood. This specimen's cell subset or site label, interpreted: conventional CD8+ memory T cells (TMEM), sorted as controls. This chain is built from TRBV6-5 and TRBJ1-1. The CDR3 amino acid sequence is: CASSYSMGEAFF.